This TCR beta chain is from a study of T cell changes during pregnancy in multiple sclerosis. The CDR3 spans 15 residues. CDR1 and CDR2 from the germline V gene are SGHKS and YYEKEE (reference sequence). V lost 4 bases to trimming and J lost 8 bases, with 18 bases between them. Libraries were prepared by immunoSEQ multiplex PCR; TCRdb keeps only in-frame clonotypes and omits some of them. The sample includes about 45,000 clones, 85% to 90% seen only once; the top ten take less than 2%. The sequencing here drew on peripheral blood, taken in the first trimester of pregnancy. The receptor was isolated from a female donor with multiple sclerosis, enrolled in a pregnancy study. This chain connects TRBV5-5 to TRBJ1-4, with D perhaps matching TRBD1 (6 bases). The CDR3 nucleotides read TGTGCCAGCAGCCGCGGACAGCCTGCGGCCGAAAAACTGTTTTTT. It yields the protein CASSRGQPAAEKLFF.